The present TCR beta chain was sequenced within a study of blood T cell repertoires in COVID-19. For the study at large: Italy, Spain and the United States were the sources of the convalescent and acute COVID-19 samples. T cells, B-cell-depleted T cells, or PBMCs supplied cDNA or gDNA.

CDR1 is SGHTA and CDR2 is FQGNSA in the germline V gene. This CDR3 comprises 15 residues. V shed 3 bases and J shed 7 bases, with 15 bases lying between them. As originally analysed: Scientists estimated how many nucleated cells there were by amplifying reference gene primers. Clones were sequenced by immunoSEQ multiplex PCR, and TCRdb holds only the in-frame ones, with some missing. From that table come the V and J calls and clone size; the DNA was used to work out D and trimming. Of fewer than 200,000 clones in the sample, 82% were seen once. The chain combines TRBV7-2 with TRBJ1-4; no clear D gene. Input material: peripheral blood. The sequence was obtained from a woman between 65 and 79 years old with acute or convalescent COVID-19. DNA for the CDR3: TGTGCCAGCAGCTTGGATTCGGGTTTCCGTGAAAAACTGTTTTTT. Translation gives CASSLDSGFREKLFF.